This T cell receptor (beta chain) comes out of a study of tumor-infiltrating lymphocytes in primary liver carcinoma. The CDR3 length is 18 residues. CDR1 is SGHAT, CDR2 FQNNGV, per germline. Total RNA amounting to approximately 460 ng was the source from which TCR beta cDNA was made with a constant-region primer. Researchers made the TCR beta libraries by running three nested multiplex PCR rounds with slightly modified ARM-PCR. Investigators reported that the first two PCR rounds, at roughly 11 cycles each, used TRBV1-TRBV30 forward primers with a C-beta reverse primer. TCRdb reprocessed the multiplex PCR reads via MiXCR and lists one record per CDR3 protein. The repertoire has under 45,000 distinct CDR3 sequences, over 65% of them found once; the top ten carry roughly 15%. Bulk tissue was left unsorted, and RNA and DNA were co-extracted from about 20-30 mg of it.

The specimen was liver tumor tissue from sampling region 4. Subset in this sample: tumor region T4, right-lateral pole. V usage is TRBV11-2 and J usage is TRBJ2-3; 11 positions agree with TRBD2. This TCR was recovered from a man aged 40-49 years with primary liver carcinoma and hepatitis B virus infection. The CDR3: CDRSEAPQGLAVTDTQYF. CDR3 bases: TGTGACAGAAGCGAGGCCCCACAGGGACTAGCGGTCACAGATACGCAGTATTTT.